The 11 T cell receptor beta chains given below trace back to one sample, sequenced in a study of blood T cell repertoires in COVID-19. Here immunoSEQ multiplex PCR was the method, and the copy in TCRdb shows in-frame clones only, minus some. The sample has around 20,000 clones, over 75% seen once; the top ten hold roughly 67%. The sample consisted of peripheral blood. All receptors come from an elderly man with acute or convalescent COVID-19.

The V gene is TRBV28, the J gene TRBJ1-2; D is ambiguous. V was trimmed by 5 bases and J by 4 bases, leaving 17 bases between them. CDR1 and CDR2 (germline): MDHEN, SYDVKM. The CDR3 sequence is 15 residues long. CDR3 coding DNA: TGTGCCAGCAGTCCCGCGGGGAGCGAAGTCTATGGCTACACCTTC. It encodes CASSPAGSEVYGYTF.

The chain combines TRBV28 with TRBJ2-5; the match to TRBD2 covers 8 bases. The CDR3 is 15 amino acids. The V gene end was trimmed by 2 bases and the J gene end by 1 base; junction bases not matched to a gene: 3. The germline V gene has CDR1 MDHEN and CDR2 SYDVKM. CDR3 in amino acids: CASSLATSGQETQYF. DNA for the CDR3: TGTGCCAGCAGTTTAGCAACTAGCGGCCAAGAGACCCAGTACTTC.

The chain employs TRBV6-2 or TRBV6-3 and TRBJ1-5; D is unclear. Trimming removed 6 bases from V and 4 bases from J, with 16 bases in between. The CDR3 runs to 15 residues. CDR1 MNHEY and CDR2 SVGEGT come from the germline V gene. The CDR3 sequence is CASSLTGLRNQPQHF. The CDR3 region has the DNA TGTGCCAGCAGCCTAACCGGACTGCGGAATCAGCCCCAGCATTTT.

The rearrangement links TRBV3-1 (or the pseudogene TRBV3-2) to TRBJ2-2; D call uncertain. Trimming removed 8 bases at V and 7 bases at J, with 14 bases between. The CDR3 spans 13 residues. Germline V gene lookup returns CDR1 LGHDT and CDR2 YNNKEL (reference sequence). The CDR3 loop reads CASALRLGGELFF. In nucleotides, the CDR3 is TGTGCCAGCGCTTTACGACTGGGCGGGGAGCTGTTTTTT.

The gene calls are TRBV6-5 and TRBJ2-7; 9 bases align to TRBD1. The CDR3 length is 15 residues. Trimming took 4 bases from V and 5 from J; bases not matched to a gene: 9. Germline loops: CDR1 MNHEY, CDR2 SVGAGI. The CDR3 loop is CASSSSGTGTHEQYF. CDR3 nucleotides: TGTGCCAGCAGTTCTTCCGGGACAGGGACGCACGAGCAGTACTTC.

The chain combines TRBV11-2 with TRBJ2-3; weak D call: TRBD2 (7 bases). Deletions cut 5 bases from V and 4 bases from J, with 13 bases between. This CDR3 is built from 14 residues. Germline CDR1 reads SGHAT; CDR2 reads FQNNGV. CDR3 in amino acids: CASSAGGRPDTQYF. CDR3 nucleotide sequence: TGTGCCAGCAGCGCCGGGGGGCGTCCAGATACGCAGTATTTT.

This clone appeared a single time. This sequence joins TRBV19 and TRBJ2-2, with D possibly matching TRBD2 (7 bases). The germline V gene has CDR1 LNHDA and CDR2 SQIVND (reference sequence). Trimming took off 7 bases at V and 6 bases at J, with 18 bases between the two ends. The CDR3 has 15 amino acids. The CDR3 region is CASTFSRGRAGELFF. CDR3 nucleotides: TGTGCCAGTACCTTCTCGCGGGGGCGGGCCGGGGAGCTGTTTTTT.

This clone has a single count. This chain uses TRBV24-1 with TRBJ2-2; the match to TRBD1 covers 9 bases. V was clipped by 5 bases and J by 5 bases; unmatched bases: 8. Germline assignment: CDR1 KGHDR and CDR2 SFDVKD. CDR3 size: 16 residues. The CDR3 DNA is TGTGCCACCAGTGCGGTTCGACAGGGGGGGACCGGGGAGCTGTTTTTT. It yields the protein CATSAVRQGGTGELFF.

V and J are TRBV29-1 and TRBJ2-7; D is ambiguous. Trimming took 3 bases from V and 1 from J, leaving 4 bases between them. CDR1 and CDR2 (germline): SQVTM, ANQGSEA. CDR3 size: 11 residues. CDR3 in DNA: TGCAGCGTTGAGAGATCCTACGAGCAGTACTTC. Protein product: CSVERSYEQYF.

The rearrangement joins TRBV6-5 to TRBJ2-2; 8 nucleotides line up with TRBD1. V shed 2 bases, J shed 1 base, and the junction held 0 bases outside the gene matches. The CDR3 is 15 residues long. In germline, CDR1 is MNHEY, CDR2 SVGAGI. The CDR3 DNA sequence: TGTGCCAGCAGTTACGACAGGGGGAACACCGGGGAGCTGTTTTTT. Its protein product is CASSYDRGNTGELFF.

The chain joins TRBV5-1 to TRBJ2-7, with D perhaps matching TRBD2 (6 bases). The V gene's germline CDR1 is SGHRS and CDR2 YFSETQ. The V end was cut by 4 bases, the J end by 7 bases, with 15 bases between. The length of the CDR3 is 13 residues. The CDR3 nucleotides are TGCGCCAGCAGCCTTGGCCCGGCGGGGGAGCAGTACTTC. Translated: CASSLGPAGEQYF.